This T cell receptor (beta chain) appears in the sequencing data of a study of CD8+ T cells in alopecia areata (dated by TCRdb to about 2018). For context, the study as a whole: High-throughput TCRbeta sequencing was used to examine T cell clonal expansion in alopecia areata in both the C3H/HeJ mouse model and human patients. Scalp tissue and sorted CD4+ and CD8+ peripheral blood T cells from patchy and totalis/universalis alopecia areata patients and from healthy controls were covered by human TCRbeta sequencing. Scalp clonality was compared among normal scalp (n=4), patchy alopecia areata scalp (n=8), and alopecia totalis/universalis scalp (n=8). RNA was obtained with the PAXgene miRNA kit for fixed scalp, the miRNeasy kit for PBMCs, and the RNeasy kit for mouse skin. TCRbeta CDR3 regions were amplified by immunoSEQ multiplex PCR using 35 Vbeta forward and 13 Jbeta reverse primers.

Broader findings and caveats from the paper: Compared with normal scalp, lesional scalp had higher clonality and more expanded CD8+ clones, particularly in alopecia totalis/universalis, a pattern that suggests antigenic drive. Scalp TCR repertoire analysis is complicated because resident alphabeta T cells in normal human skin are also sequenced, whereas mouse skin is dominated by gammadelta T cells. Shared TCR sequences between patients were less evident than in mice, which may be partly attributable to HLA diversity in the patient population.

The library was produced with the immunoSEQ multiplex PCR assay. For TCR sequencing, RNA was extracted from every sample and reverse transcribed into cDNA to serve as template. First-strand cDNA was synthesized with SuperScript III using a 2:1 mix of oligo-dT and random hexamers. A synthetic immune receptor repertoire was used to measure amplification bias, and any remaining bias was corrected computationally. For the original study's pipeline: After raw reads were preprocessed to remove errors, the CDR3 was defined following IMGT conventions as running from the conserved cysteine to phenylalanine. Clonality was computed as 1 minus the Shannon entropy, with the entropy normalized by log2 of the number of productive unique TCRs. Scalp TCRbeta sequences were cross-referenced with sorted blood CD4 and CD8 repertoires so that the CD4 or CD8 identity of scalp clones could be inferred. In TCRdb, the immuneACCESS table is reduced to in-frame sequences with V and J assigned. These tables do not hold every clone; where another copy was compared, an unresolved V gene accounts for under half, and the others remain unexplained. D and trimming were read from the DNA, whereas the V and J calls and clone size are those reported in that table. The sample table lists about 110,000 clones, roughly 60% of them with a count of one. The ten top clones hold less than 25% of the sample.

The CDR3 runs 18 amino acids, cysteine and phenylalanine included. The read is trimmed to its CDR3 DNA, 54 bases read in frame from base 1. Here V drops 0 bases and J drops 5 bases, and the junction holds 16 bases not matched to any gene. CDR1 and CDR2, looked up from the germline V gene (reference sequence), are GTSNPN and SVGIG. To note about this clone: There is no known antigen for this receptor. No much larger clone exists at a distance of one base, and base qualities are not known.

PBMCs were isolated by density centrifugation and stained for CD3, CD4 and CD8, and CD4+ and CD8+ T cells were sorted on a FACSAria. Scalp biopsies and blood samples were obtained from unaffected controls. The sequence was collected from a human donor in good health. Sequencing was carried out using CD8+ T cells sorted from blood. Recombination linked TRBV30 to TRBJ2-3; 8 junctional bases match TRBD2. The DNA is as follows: TGTGCCTGGAGTGTACTCCCCCCCAGCGGGGGCCCCAGAGATACGCAGTATTTT. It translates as CAWSVLPPSGGPRDTQYF. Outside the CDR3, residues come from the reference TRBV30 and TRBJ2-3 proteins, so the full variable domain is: SQTIHQWPATLVQPVGSPLSLECTVEGTSNPNLYWYRQAAGRGLQLLFYSVGIGQISSEVPQNLSASRPQDRQFILSSKKLLLSDSGFYLCAWSVLPPSGGPRDTQYFGPGTRLTVL.